The 28 T cell receptor beta chains given below trace back to one sample, sequenced in a study of T cell changes during pregnancy in multiple sclerosis (dated by TCRdb to about 2019). The library was obtained by the immunoSEQ multiplex PCR assay. TCRdb holds this immuneACCESS table with in-frame rearrangements only. Some clones are missing; in checked studies, unresolved V genes explain under half, and the rest has no known cause. Present in this sample are about 44,000 clones, 96% of which were seen just once. Over 0.8% of the sample goes to the ten largest clones. The sequenced sample was peripheral blood, obtained in the second trimester of pregnancy. The receptors originated from a female donor with multiple sclerosis, enrolled in a pregnancy study.

This clone was recorded once. The V and J genes are TRBV5-1 and TRBJ1-2; unclear D gene. V dropped 3 bases and J dropped 7 bases, with 16 bases sitting between them. CDR1 SGHRS and CDR2 YFSETQ come from the germline V gene. CDR3 length equals 14 residues. The CDR3 bases are TGCGCCAGCAGCTCCCAGCGAGGGTCCCTTGGCTACACCTTC. Amino acids: CASSSQRGSLGYTF. The full variable domain, with the rest looked up from reference TRBV5-1 and TRBJ1-2, is KAGVTQTPRYLIKTRGQQVTLSCSPISGHRSVSWYQQTPGQGLQFLFEYFSETQRNKGNFPGRFSGRQFSNSRSEMNVSTLELGDSALYLCASSSQRGSLGYTFGSGTRLTVV.

The chain couples TRBV10-3 to TRBJ2-1, with D possibly being TRBD1 (6 bases). V shed 3 bases and J shed 0 bases, with 15 bases lying between them. CDR3 size: 17 residues. Germline CDR1 ENHRY, CDR2 SYGVKD. The CDR3 coding sequence is TGTGCCATCAGTGACCAACAGGGATTCGGCTCCTACAATGAGCAGTTCTTC. This codes for CAISDQQGFGSYNEQFF.

This clone was counted only a few times. The chain recombines TRBV5-4 with TRBJ1-1, with TRBD1 as a possible D gene (5 bases). The CDR3 consists of 13 residues. V was pared by 4 bases and J by 1 base, with 8 bases between. Germline loops: CDR1 SGHNT, CDR2 YYREEE (reference sequence). CDR3 protein: CASSNGQNTEAFF. The CDR3 DNA is TGTGCCAGCAGCAACGGACAGAACACTGAAGCTTTCTTT. The complete variable domain, with remaining parts taken from reference TRBV5-4 and TRBJ1-1, reads ETGVTQSPTHLIKTRGQQVTLRCSSQSGHNTVSWYQQALGQGPQFIFQYYREEENGRGNFPPRFSGLQFPNYSSELNVNALELDDSALYLCASSNGQNTEAFFGQGTRLTVV.

V is TRBV2 and J is TRBJ1-2; TRBD1 matches 8 bases. V lost 7 bases and J lost 4; bases outside the gene matches: 5. This CDR3 spans 13 amino acids. The germline CDR1 and CDR2 sequences are SNHLY and FYNNEI. As DNA, the CDR3 is TGTGCCAGCAACGGACAGGGCGGCTATGGCTACACCTTC. Translation: CASNGQGGYGYTF.

The V call is TRBV10-2, the J call TRBJ1-2; TRBD1 is a possible D gene (5 bases). The CDR3 loop spans 13 amino acids. Germline V CDR1 and CDR2: WSHSY, SAAADI. V was trimmed by 5 bases and J by 2 bases, leaving 9 bases between them. The CDR3 sequence is CASSPQGNYGYTF. In DNA, the CDR3 is TGCGCCAGCAGTCCTCAGGGCAACTATGGCTACACCTTC.

The J gene is TRBJ2-2, the V gene TRBV2; D perhaps matches TRBD1 (6 bases). This CDR3 has 13 residues. The V end lost 6 bases, the J end lost 2 bases, and 7 bases lay between the germline ends. CDR1 SNHLY and CDR2 FYNNEI come from the germline V gene. The CDR3: CASRGGNTGELFF. As DNA, the CDR3 is TGTGCCAGCAGAGGGGGAAACACCGGGGAGCTGTTTTTT.

The chain carries TRBV5-1 and TRBJ2-5; a possible D gene is TRBD1 (5 bases). V was shortened by 5 bases and J by 1 base, with 15 bases between the two germline ends. Germline V gene sequence: CDR1 SGHRS, CDR2 YFSETQ. The CDR3 extends over 15 amino acids. The CDR3 here is CASSPDTVSQETQYF. The CDR3, as DNA: TGCGCCAGCAGTCCGGACACGGTGAGCCAAGAGACCCAGTACTTC.

The chain employs TRBV7-6 and TRBJ2-7; D may be TRBD1 (5 bases). CDR3 size: 14 residues. From germline, CDR1 is SGHVS and CDR2 FNYEAQ. V lost 5 bases to trimming and J lost 0 bases, with 11 bases between them. The CDR3 nucleotides are TGTGCCAGCAGCCTAGGGGCGTTCTCCTACGAGCAGTACTTC. Translating it yields CASSLGAFSYEQYF.

V usage is TRBV11-1 and J usage is TRBJ2-3; TRBD2 matches 7 bases. The V gene end was trimmed by 4 bases and the J gene end by 4 bases; junction bases not matched to a gene: 8. The CDR3 length is 15 residues. The germline V gene has CDR1 SGHAT and CDR2 FQDESV (reference sequence). In DNA form, the CDR3 reads TGTGCCAGCAGCTCAATGGGGGGGGTGGCAGATACGCAGTATTTT. It specifies CASSSMGGVADTQYF.

The chain carries TRBV7-8 and TRBJ2-5; perhaps TRBD1 as D (5 bases). This CDR3 has 14 residues. Trimming left V 5 bases short and J 4 bases short, with 14 bases between. Germline assignment: CDR1 SGHVS and CDR2 FQNEAQ. The CDR3, as DNA: TGTGCCAGCAGCCTTAGGGGTTTGGGAGAGACCCAGTACTTC. As protein: CASSLRGLGETQYF.

The genes are TRBV2 and TRBJ2-5, with a tentative D call TRBD2 (7 bases). This CDR3 is built from 15 residues. Per germline, CDR1 SNHLY and CDR2 FYNNEI. V was shortened by 6 bases and J by 4 bases, with 18 bases between the two germline ends. The CDR3 sequence is CASRGGQGWVETQYF. DNA of the CDR3: TGTGCCAGCAGGGGGGGGCAGGGATGGGTAGAGACCCAGTACTTC.

The genes are TRBV5-1 and TRBJ1-2; 7 nucleotides line up with TRBD1. The germline gives CDR1 SGHRS, CDR2 YFSETQ. V shed 0 bases, J shed 2 bases, and the junction held 7 bases outside the gene matches. The length of the CDR3 is 16 residues. CDR3 in amino acids: CASSLAMEGANYGYTF. CDR3 coding DNA: TGCGCCAGCAGCTTGGCCATGGAGGGGGCGAACTATGGCTACACCTTC.

This rearrangement joins TRBV9 to TRBJ2-3; 7 bases are a match to TRBD2. CDR3 length equals 17 residues. Germline V gives CDR1 SGDLS, CDR2 YYNGEE. V lost 3 bases to trimming and J lost 5 bases; unmatched junction nucleotides: 15. DNA of the CDR3: TGTGCCAGCAGCGCACCCTCCGGGGAGGGAGCTGAAGATACGCAGTATTTT. Its protein product is CASSAPSGEGAEDTQYF.

The rearrangement links TRBV7-9 to TRBJ1-1; D gene unclear. The CDR3 has 13 amino acids. Trimming shortened V by 1 base and J by 5 bases, and 8 bases separated the two germline ends. Germline V CDR1 and CDR2: SEHNR, FQNEAQ (reference sequence). The DNA of the CDR3 is TGTGCCAGCAGCTTAGACCTCGGGACTGAAGCTTTCTTT. It is translated as CASSLDLGTEAFF. Drawing the rest from reference TRBV7-9 and TRBJ1-1, the complete variable domain is DTGVSQNPRHKITKRGQNVTFRCDPISEHNRLYWYRQTLGQGPEFLTYFQNEAQLEKSRLLSDRFSAERPKGSFSTLEIQRTEQGDSAMYLCASSLDLGTEAFFGQGTRLTVV.

This chain joins TRBV19 and TRBJ2-7; TRBD2 is a possible D gene (7 bases). Trimming shortened V by 11 bases and J by 5 bases, and 25 bases separated the two germline ends. CDR1 is LNHDA and CDR2 is SQIVND in the germline V gene (reference sequence). This CDR3 has 15 amino acids. CDR3 sequence reads: CAPKGGPFKNHEQYF. The DNA of the CDR3 is TGTGCCCCCAAGGGGGGGCCGTTCAAAAACCACGAGCAGTACTTC.

This chain links TRBV19 with TRBJ2-5; D is perhaps TRBD2 (5 bases). CDR3 length: 15 amino acids. Germline CDR1 reads LNHDA; CDR2 reads SQIVND (reference sequence). Trimming took 8 bases from V and 5 from J, leaving 21 bases between them. The CDR3 loop is CASSRRELRWETQYF. The CDR3 nucleotides read TGTGCCAGTTCGCGAAGGGAGCTGCGATGGGAGACCCAGTACTTC. Looking up the rest from reference TRBV19 and TRBJ2-5 gives the full variable domain: DGGITQSPKYLFRKEGQNVTLSCEQNLNHDAMYWYRQDPGQGLRLIYYSQIVNDFQKGDIAEGYSVSREKKESFPLTVTSAQKNPTAFYLCASSRRELRWETQYFGPGTRLLVL.

The chain employs TRBV25-1 and TRBJ2-3; 12 positions agree with TRBD2. After removal of 4 bases from V and 3 bases from J, the junction contained 5 bases not matched to a gene. CDR3 size: 16 residues. CDR1 MGHDK and CDR2 SYGVNS come from the germline V gene. CDR3 DNA: TGTGCCAGCAGTGTGGCTAGCGGGGGGGCGACAGATACGCAGTATTTT. Amino acid sequence: CASSVASGGATDTQYF. Complete variable domain (other parts from reference TRBV25-1 and TRBJ2-3): EADIYQTPRYLVIGTGKKITLECSQTMGHDKMYWYQQDPGMELHLIHYSYGVNSTEKGDLSSESTVSRIRTEHFPLTLESARPSHTSQYLCASSVASGGATDTQYFGPGTRLTVL.

The J gene is TRBJ1-2, the V gene TRBV19; no clear D gene. The germline gives CDR1 LNHDA, CDR2 SQIVND (reference sequence). CDR3 length: 12 residues. The V end lost 6 bases, the J end lost 4 bases, and 9 bases lay between the germline ends. The DNA for the CDR3 is TGTGCCAGTAGGGCCAATCCCTATGGCTACACCTTC. As protein: CASRANPYGYTF.

V usage is TRBV4-3 and J usage is TRBJ2-7; TRBD1 matches 12 bases. With 4 bases clipped from V and 0 bases from J, the junction kept 4 bases outside the gene matches. The CDR3 extends over 16 amino acids. The germline V gene has CDR1 LGHNA and CDR2 YSLEER. CDR3 amino acids: CASSRGQGAPSYEQYF. CDR3 coding DNA: TGCGCCAGCAGCCGGGGACAGGGGGCCCCCTCCTACGAGCAGTACTTC.

The chain couples TRBV13 to TRBJ2-5, with 11 positions matching TRBD2. This CDR3 comprises 16 residues. Germline CDR1 reads PRHDT; CDR2 reads FYEKMQ (reference sequence). The V gene end was trimmed by 1 base and the J gene end by 4 bases; junction bases not matched to a gene: 5. In DNA, the CDR3 is TGTGCCAGCAGCTTAGTGGCGCTAGCGGGGGGAGAGACCCAGTACTTC. Amino acid sequence: CASSLVALAGGETQYF.

This sequence joins TRBV4-2 and TRBJ2-1; 13 bases line up with TRBD2. The CDR3 loop spans 19 amino acids. The germline V gene has CDR1 LGHNA and CDR2 YNFKEQ. Trimming took 1 base from V and 0 from J; bases not matched to a gene: 6. CDR3 nucleotide sequence: TGTGCCAGCAGCCAAGGGACTAGCGGGGGCCCGAGCTCCTACAATGAGCAGTTCTTC. It specifies CASSQGTSGGPSSYNEQFF.

This sequence joins TRBV7-9 and TRBJ1-3; TRBD1 matches 8 bases. The J segment lost 3 bases and the V segment lost 3 bases, leaving 7 bases of the junction unmatched. The CDR3 length is 16 residues. Germline V gene lookup returns CDR1 SEHNR and CDR2 FQNEAQ (reference sequence). CDR3 bases: TGTGCCAGCAGCTTCCCAGGGGGCATGGGTGGAAACACCATATATTTT. Encoded protein: CASSFPGGMGGNTIYF.

The chain links TRBV7-2 to TRBJ1-5, with D perhaps matching TRBD1 (5 bases). Trimming took 4 bases from V and 6 from J, leaving 16 bases between them. CDR3 length equals 15 residues. Germline loops: CDR1 SGHTA, CDR2 FQGNSA. CDR3 DNA sequence: TGTGCCAGCAGCTCCCGGGGGGGGGTGGGTCAGCCCCAGCATTTT. Its translation: CASSSRGGVGQPQHF.

V and J are TRBV29-1 and TRBJ1-3; D is undetermined. The V and J ends lost 3 bases and 8 bases respectively, with 14 bases between them. Germline V gives CDR1 SQVTM, CDR2 ANQGSEA. The CDR3 totals 13 residues. CDR3 residues: CSVEEFGGYTIYF. The CDR3 region has the DNA TGCAGCGTTGAGGAATTTGGAGGTTACACCATATATTTT.

This chain uses TRBV27 with TRBJ2-3, with 7 positions matching TRBD1. V was pared by 3 bases and J by 0 bases, with 3 bases of the junction left unmatched. This CDR3 region has 15 residues. Germline V CDR1 and CDR2: MNHEY, SMNVEV (reference sequence). The CDR3 here is CASSLARGSTDTQYF. DNA for the CDR3: TGTGCCAGCAGTTTGGCCAGGGGGAGCACAGATACGCAGTATTTT.

The chain combines TRBV5-6 with TRBJ1-1; unclear D gene. This CDR3 is 13 amino acids long. CDR1 is SGHDT and CDR2 is YYEEEE in the germline V gene. V was clipped by 2 bases and J by 7 bases, with 12 bases between them. The CDR3 sequence: CASSLQPTGEAFF. CDR3 DNA: TGTGCCAGCAGCTTACAGCCCACTGGTGAAGCTTTCTTT.

This chain joins TRBV18 and TRBJ2-7; D gene unclear. Germline CDR1 is KGHSH and CDR2 is LQKENI. The CDR3 loop spans 13 amino acids. Deletions cut 1 base from V and 2 bases from J, with 6 bases between. The CDR3 nucleotides read TGTGCCAGCTCACCACGGGCCACCTACGAGCAGTACTTC. Its protein product is CASSPRATYEQYF.

The CDR3 DNA follows: TGTGCCAGCCAGGGATCCAATTCACCCCTCCACTTT. Its protein is CASQGSNSPLHF. V and J are TRBV19 and TRBJ1-6; tentatively, D is TRBD1 (5 bases). There are 12 residues in the CDR3. V lost 9 bases and J lost 7, with 10 bases in between. The germline V gene encodes CDR1 LNHDA and CDR2 SQIVND (reference sequence).